This TCR beta chain was documented in a study of T cell repertoires in cytomegalovirus infection. In the study overall: CMV epitopes in the study were HLA-C-restricted (recently identified) and HLA-B-restricted (well studied).

Study-wide points: Summed frequency of public TCR beta families distinguished CMV carriers with the relevant HLA.

TCRdb redid the calling of the reads with MiXCR, one entry per CDR3 protein. The repertoire consists of 550,000 to 850,000 distinct CDR3 sequences, with around 30% occurring once and the leading ten covering about 20%. This clonotype showed up just a few times. Its antigen remains unidentified. The CDR3 runs 13 residues. V was shortened by 8 bases and J by 6 bases, with 14 bases between the two germline ends. Germline CDR1 reads MDHEN; CDR2 reads SYDVKM. The V gene is TRBV28, the J gene TRBJ2-1; D perhaps matches TRBD2 (6 bases). The sample was cultured PBMCs, taken from culture after CMV antigen stimulation. This clonotype was obtained from a human donor in good health (CMV status not recorded). Some clones in this sample may be carry-over from other donors' samples. CDR3 bases: TGTGCCAGCTATGGGGACTTGGGCAATGAGCAGTTCTTC. Its protein is CASYGDLGNEQFF.